This T cell receptor beta chain comes out of a study of shared clonotypes between healthy human individuals. About the study: With ages of 18 to 49, the donors were a couple of women and three men. Study-level findings and limits: Some clonotypes were shared by all four sorted-subset donors, while others were not shared. The non-shared ones had lower generation probabilities than the shared ones. With few donors, the genetic and exposure-history diversity represented was limited.

Method: immunoSEQ multiplex PCR; TCRdb's copy keeps in-frame clones and lacks some. Among 2 million or so clones listed, just under 95% were seen once. In the naive CD8 group, cells lacked CD45RO and were positively selected for CCR7, so terminally differentiated effector memory CD45RA+ cells were left out. Details on this clone: The target antigen is unknown.

Sequences were obtained from naive CD8+ T cells sorted from blood. The sequence derives from a man aged 18 to 35 in good health.

CDR3 residues: CASSYDSSNQPQHF. The CDR3 coding sequence is TGTGCCAGCAGCTATGACAGCAGCAATCAGCCCCAGCATTTT. V is TRBV7-8 and J is TRBJ1-5, with a possible D match to TRBD1 (5 bases). The V end lost 4 bases, the J end lost 1 base, and 8 bases lay between the germline ends. CDR3 size: 14 residues. The germline V gene encodes CDR1 SGHVS and CDR2 FQNEAQ.